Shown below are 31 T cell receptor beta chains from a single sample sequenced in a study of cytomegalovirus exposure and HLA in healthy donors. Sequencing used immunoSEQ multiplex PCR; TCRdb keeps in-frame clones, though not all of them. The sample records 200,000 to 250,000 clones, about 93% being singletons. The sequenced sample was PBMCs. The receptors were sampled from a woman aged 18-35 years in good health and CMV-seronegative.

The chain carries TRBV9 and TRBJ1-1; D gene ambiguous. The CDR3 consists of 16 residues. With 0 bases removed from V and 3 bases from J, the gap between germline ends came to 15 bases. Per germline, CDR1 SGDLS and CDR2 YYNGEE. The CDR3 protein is CASSVGSGFGYTEAFF. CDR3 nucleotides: TGTGCCAGCAGCGTAGGTTCCGGGTTTGGGTACACTGAAGCTTTCTTT. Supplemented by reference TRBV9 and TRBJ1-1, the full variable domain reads DSGVTQTPKHLITATGQRVTLRCSPRSGDLSVYWYQQSLDQGLQFLIQYYNGEERAKGNILERFSAQQFPDLHSELNLSSLELGDSALYFCASSVGSGFGYTEAFFGQGTRLTVV.

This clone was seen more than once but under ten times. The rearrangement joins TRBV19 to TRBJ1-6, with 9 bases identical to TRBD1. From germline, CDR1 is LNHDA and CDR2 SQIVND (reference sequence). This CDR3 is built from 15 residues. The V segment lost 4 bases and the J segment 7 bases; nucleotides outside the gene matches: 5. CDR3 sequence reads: CASSTQGARNSPLHF. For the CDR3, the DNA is TGTGCCAGTAGTACACAGGGGGCGAGGAATTCACCCCTCCACTTT.

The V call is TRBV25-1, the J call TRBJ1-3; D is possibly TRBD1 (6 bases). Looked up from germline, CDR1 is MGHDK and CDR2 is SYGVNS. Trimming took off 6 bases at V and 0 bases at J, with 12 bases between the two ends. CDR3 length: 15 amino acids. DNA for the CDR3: TGTGCCAGCAGGCAAACAGGGACCTCTGGAAACACCATATATTTT. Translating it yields CASRQTGTSGNTIYF.

The CDR3 reads CASTGGGEQYF. The CDR3 DNA is TGTGCCAGCACAGGAGGCGGAGAGCAGTACTTC. The chain recombines TRBV25-1 with TRBJ2-7; TRBD2 might be the D (5 bases). Between the trimmed V and J ends, which lost 7 bases and 7 bases, there was a span of 11 bases. Germline assignment: CDR1 MGHDK and CDR2 SYGVNS. This CDR3 contains 11 residues.

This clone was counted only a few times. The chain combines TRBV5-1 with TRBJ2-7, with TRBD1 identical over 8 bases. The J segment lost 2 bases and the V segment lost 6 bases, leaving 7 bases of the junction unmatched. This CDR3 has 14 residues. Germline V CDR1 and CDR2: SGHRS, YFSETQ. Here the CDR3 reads CASTMTGEAYEQYF. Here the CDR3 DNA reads TGCGCCAGCACCATGACAGGGGAGGCCTACGAGCAGTACTTC.

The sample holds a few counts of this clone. CDR3 bases: TGTGCCAGCAGTCTGTCAGCGGGAGGGGTCTACGAGCAGTACTTC. It codes for CASSLSAGGVYEQYF. The rearrangement links TRBV6-5 to TRBJ2-7, with 10 positions matching TRBD2. The germline CDR1 and CDR2 sequences are MNHEY and SVGAGI. The CDR3 sequence is 15 residues long. After removal of 5 bases from V and 3 bases from J, the junction contained 7 bases not matched to a gene.

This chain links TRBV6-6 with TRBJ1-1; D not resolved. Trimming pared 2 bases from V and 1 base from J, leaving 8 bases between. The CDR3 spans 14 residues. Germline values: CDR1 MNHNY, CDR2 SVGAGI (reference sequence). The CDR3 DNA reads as TGTGCCAGCAGTTACAGCGGGGAGAACACTGAAGCTTTCTTT. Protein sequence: CASSYSGENTEAFF.

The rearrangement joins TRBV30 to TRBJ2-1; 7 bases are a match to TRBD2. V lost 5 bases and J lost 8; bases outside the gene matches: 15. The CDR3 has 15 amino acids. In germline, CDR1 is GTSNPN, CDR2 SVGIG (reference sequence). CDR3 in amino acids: CAWGELGLGGDEQFF. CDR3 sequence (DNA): TGTGCCTGGGGGGAGCTCGGGTTGGGGGGGGATGAGCAGTTCTTC.

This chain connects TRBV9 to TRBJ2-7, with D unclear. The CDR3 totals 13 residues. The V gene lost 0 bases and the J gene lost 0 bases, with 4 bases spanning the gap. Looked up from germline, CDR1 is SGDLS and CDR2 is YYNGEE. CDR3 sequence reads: CASSVGSSYEQYF. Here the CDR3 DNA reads TGTGCCAGCAGCGTAGGGAGCTCCTACGAGCAGTACTTC.

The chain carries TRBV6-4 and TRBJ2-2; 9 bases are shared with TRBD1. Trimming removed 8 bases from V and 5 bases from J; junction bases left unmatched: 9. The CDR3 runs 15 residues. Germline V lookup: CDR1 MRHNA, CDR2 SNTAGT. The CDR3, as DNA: TGTGCCAGCGCCCCCGGGACAGGGAGGACCGGGGAGCTGTTTTTT. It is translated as CASAPGTGRTGELFF.

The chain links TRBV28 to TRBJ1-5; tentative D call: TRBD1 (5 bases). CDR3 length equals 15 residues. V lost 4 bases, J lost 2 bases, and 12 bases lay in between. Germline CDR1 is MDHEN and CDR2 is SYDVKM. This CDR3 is CASSSRAYGNQPQHF. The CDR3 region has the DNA TGTGCCAGCAGTTCCAGGGCGTATGGCAATCAGCCCCAGCATTTT.

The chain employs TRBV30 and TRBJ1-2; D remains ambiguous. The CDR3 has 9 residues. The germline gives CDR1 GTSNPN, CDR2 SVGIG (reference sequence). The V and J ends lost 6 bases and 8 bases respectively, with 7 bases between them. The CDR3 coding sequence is TGTGCCTGCCTTTTGGGCTACACCTTC. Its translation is CACLLGYTF.

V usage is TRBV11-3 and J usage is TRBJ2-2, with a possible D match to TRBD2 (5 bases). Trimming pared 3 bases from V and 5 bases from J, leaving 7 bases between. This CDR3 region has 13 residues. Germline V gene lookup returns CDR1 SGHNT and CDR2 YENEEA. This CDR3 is CASSFSVTGELFF. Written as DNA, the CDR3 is TGTGCCAGCAGCTTTAGCGTAACCGGGGAGCTGTTTTTT. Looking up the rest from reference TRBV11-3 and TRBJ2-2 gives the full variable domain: EAGVVQSPRYKIIEKKQPVAFWCNPISGHNTLYWYLQNLGQGPELLIRYENEEAVDDSQLPKDRFSAERLKGVDSTLKIQPAELGDSAVYLCASSFSVTGELFFGEGSRLTVL.

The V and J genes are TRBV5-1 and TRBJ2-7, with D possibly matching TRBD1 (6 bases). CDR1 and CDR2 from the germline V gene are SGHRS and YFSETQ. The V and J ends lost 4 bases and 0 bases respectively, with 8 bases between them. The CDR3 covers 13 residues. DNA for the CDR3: TGCGCCAGCAGCCCCAGGGGCTCCTACGAGCAGTACTTC. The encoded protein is CASSPRGSYEQYF.

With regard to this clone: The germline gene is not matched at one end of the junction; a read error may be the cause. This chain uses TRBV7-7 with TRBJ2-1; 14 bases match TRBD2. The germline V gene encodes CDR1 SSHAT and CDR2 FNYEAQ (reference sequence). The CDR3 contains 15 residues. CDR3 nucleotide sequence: TGTGCTAGCAGCCAGACTAGCGGGAGGGCCGATGAGCAGTTCTTC. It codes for CASSQTSGRADEQFF.

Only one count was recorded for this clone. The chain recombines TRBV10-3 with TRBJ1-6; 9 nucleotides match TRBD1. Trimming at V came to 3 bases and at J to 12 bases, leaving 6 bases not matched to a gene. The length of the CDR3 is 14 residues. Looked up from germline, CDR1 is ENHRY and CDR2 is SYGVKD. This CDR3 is CAISEGQGKGPLHF. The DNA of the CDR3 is TGTGCCATCAGTGAAGGACAGGGGAAGGGACCCCTCCACTTT.

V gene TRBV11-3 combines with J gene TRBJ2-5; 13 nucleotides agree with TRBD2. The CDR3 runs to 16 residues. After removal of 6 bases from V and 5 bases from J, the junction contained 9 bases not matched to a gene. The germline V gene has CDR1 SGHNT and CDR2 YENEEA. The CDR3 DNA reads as TGTGCCAGCAGTTTGAGACTAGCGGGAGGAGGGGAGACCCAGTACTTC. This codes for CASSLRLAGGGETQYF.

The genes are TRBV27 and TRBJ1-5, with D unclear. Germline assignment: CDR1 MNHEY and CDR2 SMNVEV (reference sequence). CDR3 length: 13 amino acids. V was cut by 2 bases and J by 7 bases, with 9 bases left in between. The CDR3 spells CASSLAAGQPQHF. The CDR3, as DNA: TGTGCCAGCAGTTTAGCGGCGGGCCAGCCCCAGCATTTT.

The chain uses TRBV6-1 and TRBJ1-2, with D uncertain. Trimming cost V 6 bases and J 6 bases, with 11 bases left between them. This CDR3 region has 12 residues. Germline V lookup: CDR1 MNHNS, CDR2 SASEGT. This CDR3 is CASREERDGYTF. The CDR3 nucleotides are TGTGCCAGCAGGGAGGAGAGAGATGGCTACACCTTC.

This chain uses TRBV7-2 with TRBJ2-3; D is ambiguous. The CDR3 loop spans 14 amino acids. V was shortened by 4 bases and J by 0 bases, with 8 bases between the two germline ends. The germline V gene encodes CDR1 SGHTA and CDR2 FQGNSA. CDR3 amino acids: CASSSYRSTDTQYF. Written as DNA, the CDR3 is TGTGCCAGCAGCTCCTACCGCAGCACAGATACGCAGTATTTT.

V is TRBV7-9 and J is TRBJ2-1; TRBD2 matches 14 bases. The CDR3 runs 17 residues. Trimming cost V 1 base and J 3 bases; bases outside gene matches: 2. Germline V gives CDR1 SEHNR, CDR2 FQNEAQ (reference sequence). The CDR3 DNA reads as TGTGCCAGCAGCTTAGGGGGACTAGCGGGAGTCTACAATGAGCAGTTCTTC. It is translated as CASSLGGLAGVYNEQFF. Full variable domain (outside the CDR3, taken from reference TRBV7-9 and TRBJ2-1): DTGVSQNPRHKITKRGQNVTFRCDPISEHNRLYWYRQTLGQGPEFLTYFQNEAQLEKSRLLSDRFSAERPKGSFSTLEIQRTEQGDSAMYLCASSLGGLAGVYNEQFFGPGTRLTVL.

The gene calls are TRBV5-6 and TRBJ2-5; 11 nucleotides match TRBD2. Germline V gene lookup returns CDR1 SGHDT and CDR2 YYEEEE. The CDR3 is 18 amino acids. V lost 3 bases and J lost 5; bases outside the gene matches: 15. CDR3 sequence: CASSWGVAGGPRTETQYF. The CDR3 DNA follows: TGTGCCAGCAGCTGGGGGGTAGCGGGAGGGCCTAGGACGGAGACCCAGTACTTC.

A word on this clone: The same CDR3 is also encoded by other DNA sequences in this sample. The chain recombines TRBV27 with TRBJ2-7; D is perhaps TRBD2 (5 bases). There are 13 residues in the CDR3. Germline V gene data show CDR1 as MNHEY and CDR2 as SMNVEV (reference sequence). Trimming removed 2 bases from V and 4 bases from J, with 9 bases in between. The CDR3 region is CASSLGLAYEQYF. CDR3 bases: TGTGCCAGCAGTTTAGGGCTAGCATACGAGCAGTACTTC.

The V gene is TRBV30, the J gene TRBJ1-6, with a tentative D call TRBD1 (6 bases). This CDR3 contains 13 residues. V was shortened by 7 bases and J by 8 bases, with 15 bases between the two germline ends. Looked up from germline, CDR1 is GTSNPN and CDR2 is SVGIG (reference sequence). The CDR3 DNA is TGTGCCTTGAGGGACACGATTCATTCACCCCTCCACTTT. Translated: CALRDTIHSPLHF.

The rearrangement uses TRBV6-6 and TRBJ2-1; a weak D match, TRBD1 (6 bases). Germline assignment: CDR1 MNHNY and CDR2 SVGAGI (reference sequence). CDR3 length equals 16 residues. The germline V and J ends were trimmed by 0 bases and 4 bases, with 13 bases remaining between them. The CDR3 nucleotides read TGTGCCAGCAGTTACTCGACCAGCAGGGGTTACAATGAGCAGTTCTTC. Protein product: CASSYSTSRGYNEQFF.

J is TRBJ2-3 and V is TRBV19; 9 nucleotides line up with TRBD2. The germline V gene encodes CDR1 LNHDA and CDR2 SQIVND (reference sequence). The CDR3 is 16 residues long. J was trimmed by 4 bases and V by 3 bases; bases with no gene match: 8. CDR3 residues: CASSMGLAGLADTQYF. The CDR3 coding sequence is TGTGCCAGTAGTATGGGGCTAGCGGGATTAGCAGATACGCAGTATTTT.

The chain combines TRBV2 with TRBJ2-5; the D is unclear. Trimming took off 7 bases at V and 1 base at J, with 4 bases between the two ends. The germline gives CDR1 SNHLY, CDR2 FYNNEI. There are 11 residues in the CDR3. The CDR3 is CASIFQETQYF. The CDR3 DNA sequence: TGTGCCAGCATCTTCCAAGAGACCCAGTACTTC.

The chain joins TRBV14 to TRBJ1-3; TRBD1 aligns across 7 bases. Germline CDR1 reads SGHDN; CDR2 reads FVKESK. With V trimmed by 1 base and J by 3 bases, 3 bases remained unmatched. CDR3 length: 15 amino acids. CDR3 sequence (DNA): TGTGCCAGCAGCCAAGTAACAGGGGTTGGAAACACCATATATTTT. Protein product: CASSQVTGVGNTIYF.

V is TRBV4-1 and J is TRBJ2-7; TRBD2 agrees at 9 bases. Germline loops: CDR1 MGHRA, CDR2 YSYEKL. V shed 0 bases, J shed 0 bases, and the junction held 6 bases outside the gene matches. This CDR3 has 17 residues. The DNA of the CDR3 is TGCGCCAGCAGCCAAGATTGGCTAGCGGGGAGCTCCTACGAGCAGTACTTC. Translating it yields CASSQDWLAGSSYEQYF.

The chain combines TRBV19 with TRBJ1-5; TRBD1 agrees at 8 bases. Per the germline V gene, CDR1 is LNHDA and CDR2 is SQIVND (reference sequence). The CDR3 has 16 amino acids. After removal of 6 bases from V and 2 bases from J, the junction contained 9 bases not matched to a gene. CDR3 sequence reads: CASSPTGVRGNQPQHF. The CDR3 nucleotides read TGTGCCAGTAGCCCGACAGGGGTGCGAGGCAATCAGCCCCAGCATTTT.

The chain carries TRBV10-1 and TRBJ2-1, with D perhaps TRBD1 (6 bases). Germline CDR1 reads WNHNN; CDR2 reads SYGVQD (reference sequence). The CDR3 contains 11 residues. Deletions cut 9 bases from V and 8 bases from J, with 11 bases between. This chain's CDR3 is CASYRVHEQFF. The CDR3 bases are TGCGCCAGTTACAGGGTGCATGAGCAGTTCTTC.